This T cell receptor (beta chain) was found in a study of blood T cells in healthy people across ages (dated by TCRdb to the mid-2010s). Notes on the research overall: In model experiments, template switching captured about one uniquely barcoded TCR beta cDNA molecule for every two T cells. The study measured age-related changes in TCR beta repertoire diversity using deep sequencing normalized with unique cDNA molecular identifiers. The donors were split into four age groups: young (average 16 years), middle-aged (roughly 40), aged (approximately 60) and long-lived (approximately 80). Donors of different ages were randomly distributed across sequencing lanes to avoid experimental bias. For two donors (one aged 18 to 30 and one aged 80 or older), the study analyzed two additional independent replicas of 1 million unique cDNA reads from the same blood draw.

A word on this clonotype: The antigen it recognizes is unknown. No base-level quality is on record; no much larger clone is a single base apart.

The donors were roughly 39 Caucasian individuals from Russia, aged 6 to 90 years, who were systemically healthy. Each donor gave around 9.5 milliliters of peripheral blood, collected into EDTA-treated Vacutainer tubes. Ficoll-Paque density-gradient centrifugation was used to isolate PBMCs, with at least 6 million per sample. Trizol reagent was used to extract total RNA from PBMCs, with at least 5 micrograms per sample. For every donor, flow cytometry on a PBMC aliquot measured the percentage of naive CD45RAhigh/CD27high T cells. Paper-wide results and their limitations: Because profiling used bulk unsorted PBMCs, naive and antigen-experienced compartments could not be compared conclusively. The percentage of naive T cells measured by flow cytometry correlated strongly with observed TCR beta diversity. Compared with the aged group, the long-lived group had more naive CD4+ T cells, fewer expanded clones and increased TCR diversity, suggesting age selection. Total diversity estimates from one million sequenced T cells were considered lower bounds and underestimates. As age increased, observed TCR beta diversity per million T cells dropped in a roughly linear way, and a significant reduction was already evident by age roughly 40. Donor CMV infection status was unknown, potentially confounding age-related changes in expanded clonotypes.

From the cysteine through the phenylalanine, the CDR3 covers 11 amino acids. The read is trimmed to its CDR3 DNA, 33 bases read in frame from base 1. CDR1 and CDR2 (SQVTM, ANQGSEA) derive from the germline V gene. Cut back by 4 bases and 6 bases, the V and J ends lie 10 bases apart. The library was produced with 5' RACE. Instrument used: Illumina HiSeq 2500. The second PCR ran for about 6 to 12 cycles and used a J-beta primer mix along with a sample-barcoded 5' primer. Each TCR beta cDNA molecule received a unique molecular identifier from a template-switch 5' adaptor carrying 12 random nucleotides. At least 2.5 million CDR3-containing paired-end reads were obtained from each sample. First-strand cDNA synthesis was performed from all RNA using the Mint cDNA synthesis kit, with priming by a TRBC-specific oligonucleotide. All cDNA was treated with uracil-DNA glycosylase and then went through a first 18-cycle PCR with the universal primers M1SS and BC2_uni_R. Per the source publication's procedure: Normalization of each sample was performed by random selection of 1 million high-quality reads, each carrying a distinct molecular identifier. Reads with shared molecular identifiers were discarded instead of being binned into consensus sequences. MiTCR, set to a Q25 quality threshold and the strictest error-elimination algorithm, was used for CDR3 identification, clonotype clustering and error correction. A nonparametric unseen species model with Euler transformation was used to estimate lower-bound total TCR beta diversity. Using fastp trimming at Q25 and MiXCR clonotype assembly, TCRdb reanalyzed the public sequencing data and kept in-frame beta chains. Rows with one shared CDR3 protein collapse into an entry with the most common genes and DNA. The V and J calls were determined by TCRdb, not by the authors. Present in this sample are over 600,000 distinct CDR3 sequences, about 21% of which were seen just once. The ten largest clones take up 3.5% to 4% of the sample.

Sequenced input: blood. The sequence came from a man between 65 and 85 years old in good health. The receptor chain draws on TRBV29-1 and TRBJ2-7; the D gene cannot be named for sure. The CDR3 reads as follows: CSVATPGEQYF. The sequence in DNA is TGCAGCGTTGCCACACCAGGCGAGCAGTACTTC.